This T cell receptor (beta chain) was sequenced for a study of molecular identifiers for immune sequencing clone quantification (dated by TCRdb to between 2018 and 2020). In the study overall: For a replicate experiment, RNA from roughly 21,000 or 96,000 naive CD8 T cells was divided into five aliquots, of which four were sequenced. This methods study used CD8 T cells to benchmark TCR RNA copy counting and molecular-identifier clustering-based TCR repertoire sequencing (MIDCIRS). The research as a whole found: In CMV-specific effector cells, over 99% of molecules were held by clones above 20 RNA copies, whereas under 1% of molecules were held by such clones in naive cells. A single cell's worth of spiked-in Jurkat TCR RNA was reported detectable even among some 920,000 naive CD8 T cells. Modeling indicated 2.5 to 3.5 TCR RNA copies recovered per cell, compared with around 11 by digital PCR, which implies a capture efficiency of 25% to 35%. Highly expanded clone sizes could be underestimated if identical TCR molecules share a barcode. Naive libraries contained spiked-in Jurkat TCR RNA (approximately nine copies' worth), which is not part of the donor repertoire. When barcode sub-clustering was omitted, TCR diversity was inflated by chimeric consensus sequences, with chimeras reaching as high as 47%.

The library was generated by PCR. Sequencing took place on a NextSeq 500. Bulk TCR libraries were made following a previously described method, with the TCR primers given in Table S5. Purification of total RNA was performed with the Qiagen AllPrep DNA/RNA kit. Before analysis, reads from multiple sequencing runs of one library were combined. On the authors' methods: Reads were retained only if an exact TCR constant sequence was present, and the retained reads were trimmed to 150 nt and grouped according to their 12-nt molecular barcodes. Reads within each barcode group were sub-clustered using a 15% Levenshtein threshold, and quality-weighted consensus sequences were constructed for each RNA molecule. Non-functional sequences were filtered out, along with any lower-count sequence sitting one edit away from another sequence. Based on a fit of two negative binomial distributions, barcode sub-clusters having less than 20% of the maximum read count were discarded. TCRdb itself trimmed the public reads at Q25 with fastp, ran MiXCR and retained productive beta chains. Identical CDR3 protein sequences are pooled into one entry, listed with their most common genes and DNA. These V and J calls are TCRdb output, not the study's own analysis. A total of under 800,000 distinct CDR3 sequences appear in this sample, less than 30% of them only once. The ten top clones hold around 0.78% of the sample.

As encoded in the germline V gene, CDR1 is SGDLS while CDR2 is YYNGEE. From cysteine to phenylalanine, the CDR3 is 15 amino acids long. The kept DNA is CDR3 alone, 45 bases in frame from the first base. The junction carries 12 bases between V and J, which are trimmed by 0 bases and 5 bases respectively. Of note for this clonotype: Its target antigen remains unknown. No qualities accompany the bases; no much larger clone lies one base away.

Libraries of naive CD8 T cells were generated from around 20,000 to 1,000,000 sorted cells, with 10%, 30% or 50% of the purified RNA used. Naive CD8 T cells, defined as CD8+CD4-CCR7+CD45RA+, were FACS-sorted into RLT Plus buffer on a BD FACSAria II. To test detection sensitivity, Jurkat RNA equal to around 11 TCR copies was added to samples of about 17,000-1,100,000 naive CD8 T cells. Enrichment of CD8 T cells was done with RosetteSep CD8+ T Cell Enrichment Cocktail plus Ficoll-Paque, and ACK red cell lysis came afterward. Sequenced material: naive CD8+ T cells from blood, with Jurkat cell RNA spiked in. The cell subset or site label corresponds to: FACS-sorted CD8+CD4-CCR7+CD45RA+ naive T cells. Recombination connected TRBV9 to TRBJ1-5; too little of a D gene remains to name it. The TCR comes from a human donor in good health. Some libraries in this study had Jurkat cell RNA spiked in. Here is the DNA: TGTGCCAGCAGCGTAGAAGGGAGGCGCGATCAGCCCCAGCATTTT. Its amino acids are CASSVEGRRDQPQHF.